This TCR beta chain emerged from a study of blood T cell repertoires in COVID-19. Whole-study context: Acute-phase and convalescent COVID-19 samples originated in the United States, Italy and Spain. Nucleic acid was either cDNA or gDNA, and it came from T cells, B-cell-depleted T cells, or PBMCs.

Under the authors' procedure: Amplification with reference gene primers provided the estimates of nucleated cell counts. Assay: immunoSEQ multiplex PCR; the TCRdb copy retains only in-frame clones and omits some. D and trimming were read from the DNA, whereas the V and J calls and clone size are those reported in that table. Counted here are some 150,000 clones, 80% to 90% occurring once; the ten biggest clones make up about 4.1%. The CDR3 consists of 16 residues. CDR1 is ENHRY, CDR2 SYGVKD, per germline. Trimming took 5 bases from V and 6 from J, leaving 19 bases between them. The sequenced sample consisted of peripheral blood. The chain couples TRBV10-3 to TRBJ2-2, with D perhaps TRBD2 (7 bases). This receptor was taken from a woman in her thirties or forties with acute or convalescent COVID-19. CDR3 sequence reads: CAISRSDGGRPGELFF. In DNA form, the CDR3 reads TGTGCCATCAGTAGGTCTGACGGGGGGCGCCCCGGGGAGCTGTTTTTT.